Listed below are T cell receptor beta chains from one sample, sequenced in a study of response to subunit inactivated influenza vaccine. TCRdb reprocessed the RT-PCR reads with MiXCR, giving one entry per CDR3 protein. There are about 800,000 distinct CDR3 sequences in the sample; 21% occur only once, and roughly 10% lies in the top ten. This material consisted of PBMCs from blood, taken about 5 days after vaccination. All receptors derive from a man aged 45 to 65 who received an inactivated influenza vaccine. CDR3s include the opening cysteine and the closing phenylalanine or tryptophan. A D gene is named only where the DNA matches it firmly. The listing skips clone size in some rows; elsewhere it reads once, few, many or a size class.

V gene	clone size	D gene	J gene	CDR3 protein	CDR3 DNA
TRBV11-2	few	TRBD1	TRBJ2-7	CASSSNRGQVEQYF	TGTGCCAGCAGCTCAAACAGGGGGCAGGTCGAGCAGTACTTC
TRBV7-9	-	-	TRBJ1-2	CASSLTTGQQSYGYTF	TGTGCCAGCAGCTTAACAACAGGGCAGCAATCCTATGGCTACACCTTC
TRBV19	-	-	TRBJ2-1	CASSISGFEQFF	TGTGCCAGTAGTATTTCTGGGTTTGAGCAGTTCTTC
TRBV20-1	many	-	TRBJ2-2	CSARANTGELFF	TGCAGTGCTAGGGCGAACACCGGGGAGCTGTTTTTT
TRBV9	-	TRBD2	TRBJ2-1	CASGKSGASYNEQFF	TGTGCCAGCGGAAAAAGCGGGGCCTCCTACAATGAGCAGTTCTTC
TRBV12-3/TRBV12-4	-	-	TRBJ1-5	CASSGRSWPQHF	TGTGCCAGCAGTGGAAGAAGTTGGCCCCAGCATTTT
TRBV20-1	-	TRBD2	TRBJ2-3	CSARDFPGLAGRTDTQYF	TGCAGTGCTAGAGATTTTCCAGGACTAGCGGGACGCACAGATACGCAGTATTTT
TRBV2	-	-	TRBJ2-7	CASRKPGATYEQYF	TGTGCCAGCCGGAAGCCAGGAGCGACCTACGAGCAGTACTTC
TRBV5-1	-	TRBD1	TRBJ2-3	CASSSRGTVSTDTQYF	TGCGCCAGCAGCTCCAGGGGGACAGTGAGCACAGATACGCAGTATTTT
TRBV3-1	once	TRBD2	TRBJ2-5	CASSLAGVADRYF	TGTGCCAGCAGCCTAGCGGGAGTCGCTGATCGGTACTTC
TRBV4-3	few	-	TRBJ2-3	CASSQDHKRTDTQYF	TGCGCCAGCAGCCAAGATCACAAACGCACAGATACGCAGTATTTT
TRBV12-3/TRBV12-4	-	TRBD1	TRBJ2-7	CASSFGQGSFGEQYF	TGTGCCAGCAGTTTCGGACAGGGATCCTTTGGAGAGCAGTACTTC
TRBV6-2/TRBV6-3	-	-	TRBJ2-5	CASSSSWRETQYF	TGTGCCAGCAGTTCCAGTTGGCGGGAGACCCAGTACTTC
TRBV20-1	-	TRBD2	TRBJ2-5	CSASIGSGSYRETQYF	TGCAGTGCTAGTATTGGTAGCGGGAGTTATAGAGAGACCCAGTACTTC
TRBV9	-	-	TRBJ2-1	CASSVRRAAVF	TGTGCCAGCAGCGTTAGGCGAGCGGCGGTCTTC
TRBV27	-	-	TRBJ2-1	CASKEGGVGSYNEQFF	TGTGCCAGCAAAGAAGGCGGGGTAGGTTCCTACAATGAGCAGTTCTTC